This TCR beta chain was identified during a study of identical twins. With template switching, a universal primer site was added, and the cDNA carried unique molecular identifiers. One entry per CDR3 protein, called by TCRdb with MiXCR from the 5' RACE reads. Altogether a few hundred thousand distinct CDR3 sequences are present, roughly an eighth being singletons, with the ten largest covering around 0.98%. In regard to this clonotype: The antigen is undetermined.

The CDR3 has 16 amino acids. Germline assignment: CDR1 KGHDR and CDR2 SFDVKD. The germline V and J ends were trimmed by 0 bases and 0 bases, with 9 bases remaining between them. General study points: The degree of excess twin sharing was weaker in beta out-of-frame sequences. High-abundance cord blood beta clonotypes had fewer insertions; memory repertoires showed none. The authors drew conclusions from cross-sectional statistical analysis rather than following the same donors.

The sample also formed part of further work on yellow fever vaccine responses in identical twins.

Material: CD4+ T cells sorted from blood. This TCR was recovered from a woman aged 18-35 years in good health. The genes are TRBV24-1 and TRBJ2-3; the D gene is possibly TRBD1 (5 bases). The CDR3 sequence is CATSDLQGSSTDTQYF. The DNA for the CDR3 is TGTGCCACCAGTGATTTGCAGGGTTCAAGCACAGATACGCAGTATTTT.